What follows are 9 T cell receptor beta chains derived from one specimen sequenced in a study of cytomegalovirus exposure and HLA in healthy donors. In the PCR, 60 Vbeta and 13 Jbeta primers were used. Assay: immunoSEQ multiplex PCR; the TCRdb copy retains only in-frame clones and omits some. This sample has 84,000 or so clones, with 65% to 85% found just once. Sequenced input: PBMCs. The receptor source for this set is a man between 50 and 59 years old in good health and CMV-seronegative.

V usage is TRBV12-5 and J usage is TRBJ2-2; D is uncertain. The germline V gene encodes CDR1 LGHNT and CDR2 FRNRAP. The CDR3 has 17 residues. Trimming pared 4 bases from V and 3 bases from J, leaving 18 bases between. DNA of the CDR3: TGTGCTAGTGGTTCCCCTGGCCCCATCCGGGACACCGGGGAGCTGTTTTTT. Amino acid sequence: CASGSPGPIRDTGELFF.

The rearrangement joins TRBV9 to TRBJ2-2; 8 nucleotides agree with TRBD1. Trimming took 3 bases from V and 3 from J; bases not matched to a gene: 4. CDR1 is SGDLS, CDR2 YYNGEE, per germline. The CDR3 totals 15 residues. CDR3 sequence reads: CASSARGRDTGELFF. In DNA form, the CDR3 reads TGTGCCAGCAGCGCCAGGGGGCGGGACACCGGGGAGCTGTTTTTT.

The chain carries TRBV30 and TRBJ2-7, with 7 bases aligning to TRBD1. From germline, CDR1 is GTSNPN and CDR2 SVGIG (reference sequence). The V and J ends lost 7 bases and 5 bases, in that order; junction bases with no gene match: 14. This CDR3 comprises 14 residues. The CDR3 loop reads CASDRVSFDHEQYF. CDR3 nucleotide sequence: TGTGCCTCTGACAGGGTATCTTTCGACCACGAGCAGTACTTC.

This clone was detected once. This chain joins TRBV9 and TRBJ1-2; D not certain. The CDR3 is 14 residues long. V lost 0 bases and J lost 2, with 8 bases in between. Germline lookup yields CDR1 SGDLS and CDR2 YYNGEE. CDR3: CASSVGSVNYGYTF. As DNA, the CDR3 is TGTGCCAGCAGCGTAGGATCAGTAAACTATGGCTACACCTTC.

The chain couples TRBV28 to TRBJ1-3, with D uncertain. This CDR3 has 15 amino acids. Trimming left V 5 bases short and J 0 bases short, with 11 bases between. CDR1 and CDR2 (germline): MDHEN, SYDVKM. CDR3 sequence: CASSLFQVSGNTIYF. CDR3 nucleotides: TGTGCCAGCAGTCTTTTTCAGGTCTCTGGAAACACCATATATTTT.

The chain is built from TRBV27 and TRBJ2-3; TRBD2 matches at 10 bases. This CDR3 region has 14 residues. V lost 8 bases and J lost 2; bases outside the gene matches: 4. Per the germline V gene, CDR1 is MNHEY and CDR2 is SMNVEV (reference sequence). In nucleotides, the CDR3 is TGTGCCAGCGGACTAGCGGACTACACAGATACGCAGTATTTT. It codes for CASGLADYTDTQYF.

The J gene is TRBJ1-1, the V gene TRBV7-6; TRBD1 agrees at 9 bases. The CDR3 length is 15 residues. Trimming removed 5 bases from V and 5 bases from J; junction bases left unmatched: 9. CDR1 SGHVS and CDR2 FNYEAQ come from the germline V gene. The CDR3 sequence is CASSPTTGGRTEAFF. Written as DNA, the CDR3 is TGTGCCAGCAGCCCTACGACAGGGGGTAGGACTGAAGCTTTCTTT. Combining the CDR3 with reference TRBV7-6 and TRBJ1-1 gives the whole variable domain GAGVSQSPRYKVTKRGQDVALRCDPISGHVSLYWYRQALGQGPEFLTYFNYEAQQDKSGLPNDRFSAERPEGSISTLTIQRTEQRDSAMYRCASSPTTGGRTEAFFGQGTRLTVV.

This clone was counted only a few times. V usage is TRBV6-4 and J usage is TRBJ1-4; D not resolved. The V gene's germline CDR1 is MRHNA and CDR2 SNTAGT. V was shortened by 8 bases and J by 7 bases, with 8 bases between the two germline ends. The CDR3 runs 11 residues. The CDR3 protein is CASPTGEKLFF. The CDR3 region has the DNA TGTGCCAGCCCTACGGGTGAAAAACTGTTTTTT.

The rearrangement uses TRBV5-3 and TRBJ2-1, with 11 bases that match TRBD2. TRBV5-3 is assigned to the ORF class and has an uncertain function. V shed 0 bases and J 4 bases; nucleotides not matched to a gene: 3. The CDR3 spans 16 residues. The CDR3 spells CARSLALAGGYNEQFF. CDR3 sequence (DNA): TGTGCCAGAAGCTTGGCCCTAGCGGGGGGATACAATGAGCAGTTCTTC.